The 29 T cell receptor beta chains presented below share a single source sample, sequenced in a study of blood T cell repertoires in COVID-19. This table comes from immunoSEQ multiplex PCR, and its TCRdb copy is limited to in-frame clones, with some not included. In the table there are roughly 16,000 clones, roughly nine tenths of which are singletons. The sequencing sample was made of peripheral blood. The receptors come from a human donor in a cohort sampled during active COVID-19.

The chain combines TRBV4-1 with TRBJ1-3; TRBD1 matches at 12 bases. V was clipped by 3 bases and J by 8 bases; unmatched bases: 5. The CDR3 length is 15 residues. Germline V gene sequence: CDR1 MGHRA, CDR2 YSYEKL. The CDR3 DNA reads TGCGCCAGCAGCCACCGGGACAGGGGGCTGGACACCATATATTTT. The encoded protein is CASSHRDRGLDTIYF.

V usage is TRBV19 and J usage is TRBJ1-1; no definite D call. Germline assignment: CDR1 LNHDA and CDR2 SQIVND (reference sequence). This CDR3 has 13 amino acids. Between the trimmed V and J ends, which lost 7 bases and 0 bases, there was a span of 9 bases. This chain's CDR3 is CASTPGLNTEAFF. The CDR3, as DNA: TGTGCCAGTACCCCAGGCTTGAACACTGAAGCTTTCTTT.

This sequence joins TRBV19 and TRBJ2-6, with D unresolved. The CDR3 loop spans 17 amino acids. Trimming left V 4 bases short and J 0 bases short, with 13 bases between. The germline gives CDR1 LNHDA, CDR2 SQIVND (reference sequence). DNA of the CDR3: TGTGCCAGTAGTAGGGCAGCCTTGAGCTCTGGGGCCAACGTCCTGACTTTC. Its translation is CASSRAALSSGANVLTF.

The chain recombines TRBV18 with TRBJ1-5, with 11 bases lining up with TRBD1. CDR1 is KGHSH, CDR2 LQKENI, per germline. The CDR3 spans 14 residues. The trim removed 2 bases at V and 6 bases at J, leaving 0 bases unmatched. CDR3 nucleotide sequence: TGTGCCAGCTCACCAGGGACAGGGGGTCAGCCCCAGCATTTT. Residues: CASSPGTGGQPQHF.

The chain recombines TRBV2 with TRBJ1-1; D remains unclear. Germline V gene data show CDR1 as SNHLY and CDR2 as FYNNEI. Trimming took 5 bases from V and 12 from J, leaving 13 bases between them. This CDR3 spans 11 amino acids. The CDR3 loop is CASSPPQPSFF. The DNA for the CDR3 is TGTGCCAGCAGTCCCCCACAACCGTCTTTCTTT.

V usage is TRBV19 and J usage is TRBJ1-2; a weak D match, TRBD1 (6 bases). The length of the CDR3 is 14 residues. Trimming removed 3 bases at V and 0 bases at J, with 8 bases between. The germline V gene has CDR1 LNHDA and CDR2 SQIVND (reference sequence). As DNA, the CDR3 is TGTGCCAGTAGTATGACAGGCCCTAACTATGGCTACACCTTC. Translating gives CASSMTGPNYGYTF.

The chain is built from TRBV27 and TRBJ1-1; TRBD1 agrees at 7 bases. Germline V CDR1 and CDR2: MNHEY, SMNVEV (reference sequence). This CDR3 has 14 amino acids. Trimming took 4 bases from V and 2 from J; bases not matched to a gene: 4. CDR3 loop: CASSSRDSNTEAFF. The DNA of the CDR3 is TGTGCCAGCAGTTCCCGGGACAGTAACACTGAAGCTTTCTTT.

This chain uses TRBV6-2 or TRBV6-3 with TRBJ1-5; TRBD1 matches 12 bases. CDR1 and CDR2 (germline): MNHEY, SVGEGT. The V and J ends lost 6 bases and 5 bases, in that order; junction bases with no gene match: 5. CDR3 length: 15 amino acids. CDR3 coding DNA: TGTGCCAGCAGCCCTGGGACAGGGGGCTATCAGCCCCAGCATTTT. Residues: CASSPGTGGYQPQHF.

This clone is large by share. The V call is TRBV5-3, the J call TRBJ2-4; D uncertain. TRBV5-3 is an ORF, with its function uncertain. V lost 2 bases and J lost 1, with 7 bases in between. The CDR3 is made up of 14 amino acids. The CDR3, as DNA: TGTGCCAGAAGCTTATTTAGCGCCAAAAACATTCAGTACTTC. Its protein is CARSLFSAKNIQYF.

In this sample, this clone turned up once. The chain carries TRBV5-4 and TRBJ1-2, with 7 bases aligning to TRBD1. Germline CDR1 SGHNT, CDR2 YYREEE (reference sequence). V was clipped by 4 bases and J by 3 bases; unmatched bases: 3. The CDR3 length is 13 residues. In nucleotides, the CDR3 is TGTGCCAGCAGCACGGGGACAGACTATGGCTACACCTTC. Residues: CASSTGTDYGYTF.

The V gene is TRBV5-1, the J gene TRBJ2-4, with 12 nucleotides matching TRBD1. The CDR3 is 16 residues long. From germline, CDR1 is SGHRS and CDR2 YFSETQ. With 3 bases clipped from V and 6 bases from J, the junction kept 7 bases outside the gene matches. In nucleotides, the CDR3 is TGCGCCAGCAGCTCCCCGGGACAGGGGGCTGGAAACATTCAGTACTTC. It specifies CASSSPGQGAGNIQYF.

The chain uses TRBV18 and TRBJ1-2, with TRBD1 matching over 9 bases. The V gene end was trimmed by 5 bases and the J gene end by 2 bases; junction bases not matched to a gene: 6. CDR3 length equals 15 residues. Germline assignment: CDR1 KGHSH and CDR2 LQKENI. The CDR3 loop reads CASSEQGAPNYGYTF. CDR3 sequence (DNA): TGTGCCAGCTCAGAACAGGGGGCCCCCAACTATGGCTACACCTTC.

The chain links TRBV4-2 to TRBJ2-7; 9 bases match TRBD2. Germline V gives CDR1 LGHNA, CDR2 YNFKEQ. This CDR3 region has 13 residues. V dropped 1 base and J dropped 10; count of bases not matched to a gene: 5. This CDR3 is CASSQALAGVQYF. CDR3 nucleotides: TGTGCCAGCAGCCAAGCTTTAGCGGGGGTACAGTACTTC.

CDR3 sequence reads: CSVEEGQGNTEAFF. The CDR3 nucleotides read TGCAGCGTTGAAGAGGGACAGGGGAACACTGAAGCTTTCTTT. This chain connects TRBV29-1 to TRBJ1-1, with 9 bases matching TRBD1. This CDR3 region has 14 residues. Trimming took 0 bases from V and 1 from J; bases not matched to a gene: 0. Per germline, CDR1 SQVTM and CDR2 ANQGSEA.

The chain joins TRBV6-5 to TRBJ2-5, with D possibly matching TRBD2 (7 bases). This CDR3 has 13 amino acids. Germline V gives CDR1 MNHEY, CDR2 SVGAGI. Between the trimmed V and J ends, which lost 7 bases and 7 bases, there was a span of 16 bases. Written as DNA, the CDR3 is TGTGCCAGCACGCCTGGGGGCGGGGGGACCCAGTACTTC. Translating it yields CASTPGGGGTQYF.

The chain recombines TRBV9 with TRBJ2-2; D may be TRBD2 (6 bases). The germline V gene encodes CDR1 SGDLS and CDR2 YYNGEE. Between the trimmed V and J ends, which lost 2 bases and 4 bases, there was a span of 21 bases. The CDR3 sequence is 18 residues long. The CDR3 here is CASSVFPSGGEFTGELFF. The DNA of the CDR3 is TGTGCCAGCAGCGTGTTCCCCTCAGGCGGGGAGTTCACCGGGGAGCTGTTTTTT.

The rearrangement joins TRBV5-1 to TRBJ2-1, with 9 positions matching TRBD1. The CDR3 consists of 17 residues. Unmatched junction bases numbered 16, after V lost 0 bases and J lost 12 bases. The germline CDR1 and CDR2 sequences are SGHRS and YFSETQ. The CDR3 spells CASSLDNSGTGTRRQFF. DNA for the CDR3: TGCGCCAGCAGCTTGGACAATTCCGGGACAGGGACCCGGAGGCAGTTCTTC.

The table lists this clone with a count of one. The chain combines TRBV28 with TRBJ2-5; the match to TRBD1 covers 10 bases. The CDR3 has 15 amino acids. Germline V gives CDR1 MDHEN, CDR2 SYDVKM. V lost 4 bases and J lost 4; bases outside the gene matches: 6. The CDR3 loop reads CASSSRTGGIETQYF. As DNA, the CDR3 is TGTGCCAGCAGTTCCAGGACAGGGGGGATAGAGACCCAGTACTTC.

The chain couples TRBV19 to TRBJ1-1; D is uncertain. Trimming removed 5 bases at V and 0 bases at J, with 7 bases between. Germline assignment: CDR1 LNHDA and CDR2 SQIVND (reference sequence). The CDR3 has 13 amino acids. The DNA of the CDR3 is TGTGCCAGTAGTGGAGGGATGAACACTGAAGCTTTCTTT. Protein: CASSGGMNTEAFF.

The genes are TRBV2 and TRBJ2-5, with 7 bases that match TRBD1. Germline lookup yields CDR1 SNHLY and CDR2 FYNNEI. This CDR3 comprises 13 residues. J was trimmed by 5 bases and V by 6 bases; bases with no gene match: 6. The DNA for the CDR3 is TGTGCCAGCAGCCGACAGGGTCGGGAGACCCAGTACTTC. It codes for CASSRQGRETQYF.

The chain has TRBV2 and TRBJ2-2, with 7 bases identical to TRBD1. V trimming: 6 bases; J trimming: 0 bases; junction bases outside the gene matches: 7. The V gene's germline CDR1 is SNHLY and CDR2 FYNNEI. The CDR3 sequence is 16 residues long. The CDR3 DNA reads TGTGCCAGCAGCCTTACAGGGGCTGCGAACACCGGGGAGCTGTTTTTT. It yields the protein CASSLTGAANTGELFF.

The chain joins TRBV18 to TRBJ1-1; D is uncertain. There are 12 residues in the CDR3. Between the trimmed V and J ends, which lost 2 bases and 4 bases, there was a span of 5 bases. CDR1 is KGHSH and CDR2 is LQKENI in the germline V gene. The CDR3 reads CASSPWSTEAFF. In nucleotides, the CDR3 is TGTGCCAGCTCACCATGGAGCACTGAAGCTTTCTTT.

V is TRBV30 and J is TRBJ1-2; TRBD1 agrees at 7 bases. V shed 0 bases and J 4 bases; nucleotides not matched to a gene: 5. The V gene's germline CDR1 is GTSNPN and CDR2 SVGIG (reference sequence). The CDR3 extends over 14 amino acids. The CDR3 region is CAWSVQGLVYGYTF. CDR3 DNA: TGTGCCTGGAGTGTACAGGGGTTGGTCTATGGCTACACCTTC.

This chain connects TRBV5-1 to TRBJ1-1, with unresolved D. CDR1 and CDR2 from the germline V gene are SGHRS and YFSETQ. V lost 2 bases and J 5 bases, leaving 13 bases between the germline ends. The CDR3 loop spans 14 amino acids. For the CDR3, the DNA is TGCGCCAGCAGCTTTACGACCGGCGGGACTGAAGCTTTCTTT. It codes for CASSFTTGGTEAFF.

The V call is TRBV6-5, the J call TRBJ1-1; no clear D. Deletions cut 0 bases from V and 4 bases from J, with 6 bases between. Germline V gene data show CDR1 as MNHEY and CDR2 as SVGAGI. The CDR3 consists of 13 residues. The chain's CDR3 is CASSYSRFTEAFF. The CDR3 nucleotides read TGTGCCAGCAGTTACTCGCGGTTCACTGAAGCTTTCTTT.

The gene calls are TRBV9 and TRBJ1-4; TRBD1 matches 9 bases. The trim removed 4 bases at V and 6 bases at J, leaving 7 bases unmatched. The CDR3 runs to 15 residues. Germline lookup yields CDR1 SGDLS and CDR2 YYNGEE. CDR3 loop: CASSTGTGRDEKLFF. The CDR3 DNA reads TGTGCCAGCAGCACCGGGACAGGGAGGGATGAAAAACTGTTTTTT.

The chain uses TRBV6-6 and TRBJ1-5, with a weak D call TRBD1 (5 bases). This CDR3 has 15 amino acids. V lost 5 bases and J lost 0, with 11 bases in between. Germline V lookup: CDR1 MNHNY, CDR2 SVGAGI (reference sequence). The DNA for the CDR3 is TGTGCCAGCAGTCCTCAGGGTCCTAGCAATCAGCCCCAGCATTTT. It encodes CASSPQGPSNQPQHF.

The chain couples TRBV28 to TRBJ2-7; 8 bases line up with TRBD1. CDR3 length: 16 residues. Losses at the gene ends were 6 bases for V and 2 bases for J; bases not matched to a gene: 12. The germline V gene has CDR1 MDHEN and CDR2 SYDVKM. This chain's CDR3 is CASSPPQGAIPYEQYF. As DNA, the CDR3 is TGTGCCAGCAGCCCCCCGCAGGGGGCTATACCCTACGAGCAGTACTTC. Based on the CDR3 plus reference TRBV28 and TRBJ2-7, the full variable domain is DVKVTQSSRYLVKRTGEKVFLECVQDMDHENMFWYRQDPGLGLRLIYFSYDVKMKEKGDIPEGYSVSREKKERFSLILESASTNQTSMYLCASSPPQGAIPYEQYFGPGTRLTVT.

The gene calls are TRBV12-3 or TRBV12-4 and TRBJ1-1; no reliable D call. This CDR3 is built from 13 residues. The germline V and J ends were trimmed by 2 bases and 4 bases, with 8 bases remaining between them. This CDR3 is CASSLTPRTEAFF. Written as DNA, the CDR3 is TGTGCCAGCAGTTTAACTCCACGCACTGAAGCTTTCTTT.